This TCR beta chain originates from a study of identical twins. TCRdb reprocessed the 5' RACE reads via MiXCR and lists one record per CDR3 protein. The table records 690,000 or so distinct CDR3 sequences, 8.6% of them present only once. Details on this clonotype: Its antigen is currently unknown.

V was clipped by 1 base and J by 3 bases, with 7 bases between them. The CDR3 sequence is 13 residues long. CDR1 is LGHNA, CDR2 YSLEER, per germline. Overall study findings and caveats: There were fewer insertions in abundant cord blood beta clonotypes, but memory repertoires showed no such pattern.

These data were also reused for a study on yellow fever vaccine responses in identical twins.

The chain uses TRBV4-3 and TRBJ2-7, with D unclear. The sequence derives from a woman aged 18-35 years in good health. Specimen: PBMCs. CDR3 sequence reads: CASSQARFYEQYF. CDR3 nucleotides: TGCGCCAGCAGCCAAGCTCGGTTCTACGAGCAGTACTTC.